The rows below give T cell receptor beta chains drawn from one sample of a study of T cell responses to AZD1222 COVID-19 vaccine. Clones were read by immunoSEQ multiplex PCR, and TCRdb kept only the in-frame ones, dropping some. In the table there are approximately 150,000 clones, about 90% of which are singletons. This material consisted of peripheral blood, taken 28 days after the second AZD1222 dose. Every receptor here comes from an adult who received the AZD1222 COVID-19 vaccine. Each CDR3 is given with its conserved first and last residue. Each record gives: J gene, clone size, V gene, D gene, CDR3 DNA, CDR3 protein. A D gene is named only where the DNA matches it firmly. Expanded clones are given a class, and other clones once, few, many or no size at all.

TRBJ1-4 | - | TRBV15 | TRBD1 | TGTGCCACCCGAACGCCGACAGGGGGCGTTGGGCCAACTAATGAAAAACTGTTTTTT | CATRTPTGGVGPTNEKLFF
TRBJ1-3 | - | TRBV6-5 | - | TGTGCCAGCAGTAGGACAAGGACCGGAAACACCATATATTTT | CASSRTRTGNTIYF
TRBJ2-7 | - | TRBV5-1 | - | TGCGCCAGCAGCCTGGGGGGATCATCCTACGAGCAGTACTTC | CASSLGGSSYEQYF
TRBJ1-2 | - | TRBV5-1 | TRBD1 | TGCGCCAGCAGCAAGGGACAGGGACCGACTAACTATGGCTACACCTTC | CASSKGQGPTNYGYTF
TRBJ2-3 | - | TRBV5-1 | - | TGCGCCAGCAGCTTCGGCCGGGGCAGGTCATCCGATACGCAGTATTTT | CASSFGRGRSSDTQYF
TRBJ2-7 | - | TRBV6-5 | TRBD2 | TGTGCCAGCAGTCAGGGACTAGCCTCCGAGCAGTACTTC | CASSQGLASEQYF
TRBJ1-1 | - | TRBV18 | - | TGTGCCAGCTCACCCCGGCAGGGGAGTAGGAACACTGAAGCTTTCTTT | CASSPRQGSRNTEAFF
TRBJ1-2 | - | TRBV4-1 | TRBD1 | TGCGCCAGCAGCCAAGAGCCAGGGACAGACCTAACCTATGGCTACACCTTC | CASSQEPGTDLTYGYTF
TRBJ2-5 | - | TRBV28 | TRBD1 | TGTGCCAGCAGTCCGGACAGGGGGCGACAAGAGACCCAGTACTTC | CASSPDRGRQETQYF
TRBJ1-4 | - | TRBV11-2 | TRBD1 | TGTGCCAGCAGCTTAGATAGCGCAGGGGGCGCGGAAAAACTGTTTTTT | CASSLDSAGGAEKLFF
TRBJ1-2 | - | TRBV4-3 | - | TGCGCCAGCAGCCAAGATGAGGGGAGGAACTATGGCTACACCTTC | CASSQDEGRNYGYTF
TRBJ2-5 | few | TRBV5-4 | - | TGTGCCAGCAGCTTGACTAGACAAGAGACCCAGTACTTC | CASSLTRQETQYF
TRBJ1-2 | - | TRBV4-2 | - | TGTGCCAGCAGCCAAGTCGGGGGCCAGGGCTACACCTTC | CASSQVGGQGYTF
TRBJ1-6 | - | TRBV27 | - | TGTGCCAGCAGTTTAGCCAGAAATTCACCCCTCCACTTT | CASSLARNSPLHF
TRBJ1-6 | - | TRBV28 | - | TGTGCCAGCACAGGGATCCCCAATTCACCCCTCCACTTT | CASTGIPNSPLHF
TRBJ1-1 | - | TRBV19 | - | TGTGCCAGTAGTATTGGACGAGGTGTTAACTCTGAAGCTTTCTTT | CASSIGRGVNSEAFF
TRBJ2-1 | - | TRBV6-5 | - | TGTGCCAGCATGACAGGTTTGGGCGGTTACAATGAGCAGTTCTTC | CASMTGLGGYNEQFF
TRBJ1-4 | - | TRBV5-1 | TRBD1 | TGCGCCAGCCGAAGGACAGGGCAAAATGAAAAACTGTTTTTT | CASRRTGQNEKLFF
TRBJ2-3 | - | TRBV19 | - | TGTGCCAGTAGTGATACAGGGCCAGATACGCAGTATTTT | CASSDTGPDTQYF
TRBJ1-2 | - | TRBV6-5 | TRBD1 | TGTGCCAGCGGGGGACAGAGCTATGGCTACACCTTC | CASGGQSYGYTF
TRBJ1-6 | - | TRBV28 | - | TGTGCCAGCAGCCGAGGGGGAGATAATTCACCCCTCCACTTT | CASSRGGDNSPLHF
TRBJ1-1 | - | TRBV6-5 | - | TGTGCCACAGGGGAGGGACGCAGGAACACTGAAGCTTTCTTT | CATGEGRRNTEAFF
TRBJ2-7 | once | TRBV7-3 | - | TGTGCCAGCAGCCCCTCCCCTGGTGCTTCCTACGAGCAGTACTTC | CASSPSPGASYEQYF
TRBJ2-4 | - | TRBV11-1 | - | TGTGCCAGCAGCTTAAGGACTGAAGCCAAAAACATTCAGTACTTC | CASSLRTEAKNIQYF
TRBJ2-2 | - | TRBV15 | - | TGTGCCACCAGCAGTGTTGGAATTTGGGCCGGGGAGCTGTTTTTT | CATSSVGIWAGELFF
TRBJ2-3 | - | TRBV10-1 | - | TGCGCCAGCAGTGAGTCGACCGATACGCAGTATTTT | CASSESTDTQYF
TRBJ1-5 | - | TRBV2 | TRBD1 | TGTGCCAGCAGGGGACAGAGCAATCAGCCCCAGCATTTT | CASRGQSNQPQHF
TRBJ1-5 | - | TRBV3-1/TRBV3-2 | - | TGTGCCAGCAGCCAAGTACGGGGGGATCAGCCCCAGCATTTT | CASSQVRGDQPQHF
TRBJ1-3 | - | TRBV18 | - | TGTGCCAGCTCCCGGGACCACCCAGAAACCGGAAACACCATATATTTT | CASSRDHPETGNTIYF
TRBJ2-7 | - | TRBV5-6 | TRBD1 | TGTGCCAGCAGCCCCGGGACAGGGGAACAGTACTTC | CASSPGTGEQYF
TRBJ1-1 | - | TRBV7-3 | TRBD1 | TGTGCCAGCAGCCCCAGGGGACAGGGGACGAACACTGAAGCTTTCTTT | CASSPRGQGTNTEAFF
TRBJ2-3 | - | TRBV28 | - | TGTGCCAGCAGTTTCTGGGATCTTATCGGGGGCACAGATACGCAGTATTTT | CASSFWDLIGGTDTQYF